The clone carrying this TCR beta chain was observed at least ten times. A junction boundary mismatches the germline segment, possibly from a read error. The time point here: persistent/refractory GD, antithyroid drugs over 5 years with positive TRAb. There was RNA extracted from PBMCs, and the TCR library was made from it. In building TCR beta libraries, iRepertoire HTBI primers were used together with Arm-PCR of CDR3 regions. From the multiplex PCR reads, TCRdb called clonotypes with MiXCR, one entry per CDR3 protein. The profile covers hundreds of thousands of distinct CDR3 sequences, with less than 25% appearing a single time and 6.5% to 8% taken by the ten largest. The sample originates from a study of regulatory T cells in long-lasting Graves disease. Germline lookup yields CDR1 MNHEY and CDR2 SMNVEV (reference sequence). The length of the CDR3 is 14 residues.

The clonotype comes from a female donor with Graves disease. The chain recombines TRBV27 with TRBJ1-5; D is uncertain. Source: peripheral blood mononuclear cells (PBMCs), taken when the disease was refractory, from a patient treated with antithyroid drugs. CDR3 DNA: TGTGCCAGCAGCTTATACGGCAGCAATCAGCCCCAGCATTTT. Its protein is CASSLYGSNQPQHF.